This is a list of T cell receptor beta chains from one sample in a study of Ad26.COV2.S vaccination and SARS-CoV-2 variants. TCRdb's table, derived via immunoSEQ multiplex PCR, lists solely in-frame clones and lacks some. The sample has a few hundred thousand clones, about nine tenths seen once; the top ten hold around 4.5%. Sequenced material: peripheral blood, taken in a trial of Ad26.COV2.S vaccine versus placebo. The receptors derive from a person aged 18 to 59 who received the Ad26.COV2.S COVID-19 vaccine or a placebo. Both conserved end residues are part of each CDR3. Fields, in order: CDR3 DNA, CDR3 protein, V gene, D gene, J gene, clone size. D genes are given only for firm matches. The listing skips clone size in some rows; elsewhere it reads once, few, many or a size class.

CDR3 DNA: TGCGCCAGCAGCCGACTAGCGGGAGTTTACGAGCAGTACTTC
CDR3 protein: CASSRLAGVYEQYF
V gene: TRBV4-1
D gene: TRBD2
J gene: TRBJ2-7
clone size: NA

CDR3 DNA: TGTGCCAGCAGTGACAGAGGCGGCGATGGCACAGATACGCAGTATTTT
CDR3 protein: CASSDRGGDGTDTQYF
V gene: TRBV6-4
D gene: NA
J gene: TRBJ2-3
clone size: few

CDR3 DNA: TGTGCCAGCTCACCACCGAGCAAAGAGACCCAGTACTTC
CDR3 protein: CASSPPSKETQYF
V gene: TRBV18
D gene: NA
J gene: TRBJ2-5
clone size: NA

CDR3 DNA: TGTGCCAGCAGCCTACAGGACCCACGGGAGCTGTTTTTT
CDR3 protein: CASSLQDPRELFF
V gene: TRBV7-2
D gene: NA
J gene: TRBJ2-2
clone size: NA

CDR3 DNA: TGCGCCAGCAGCCAAGTCATGGCCGGGGCGACTGAAAAACTGTTTTTT
CDR3 protein: CASSQVMAGATEKLFF
V gene: TRBV4-1
D gene: NA
J gene: TRBJ1-4
clone size: NA

CDR3 DNA: TGTGCCAGCAGGAGGGACAGGGCGGACACCGGGGAGCTGTTTTTT
CDR3 protein: CASRRDRADTGELFF
V gene: TRBV9
D gene: TRBD1
J gene: TRBJ2-2
clone size: NA

CDR3 DNA: TGTGCCAGCAGCCAAGACAGGGGCTCCTACAATGAGCAGTTCTTC
CDR3 protein: CASSQDRGSYNEQFF
V gene: TRBV7-3
D gene: TRBD1
J gene: TRBJ2-1
clone size: NA

CDR3 DNA: TGTGCCAGCAGTGACAGTTGGACTAATGAAAAACTGTTTTTT
CDR3 protein: CASSDSWTNEKLFF
V gene: TRBV6-2/TRBV6-3
D gene: NA
J gene: TRBJ1-4
clone size: NA

CDR3 DNA: TGTGCCAGCACTGAAACATGGAACACTGAAGCTTTCTTT
CDR3 protein: CASTETWNTEAFF
V gene: TRBV2
D gene: NA
J gene: TRBJ1-1
clone size: once

CDR3 DNA: TGTGCCACCAGCAGGGGGCCAGGAGAGACCCAGTACTTC
CDR3 protein: CATSRGPGETQYF
V gene: TRBV15
D gene: NA
J gene: TRBJ2-5
clone size: NA

CDR3 DNA: TGCAGTGCTAGTTGGAGGGGCTATGAGCAGTTCTTC
CDR3 protein: CSASWRGYEQFF
V gene: TRBV20-1
D gene: NA
J gene: TRBJ2-1
clone size: NA

CDR3 DNA: TGTGCCAGTGCGTACAGGGGCTCTAATGAAAAACTGTTTTTT
CDR3 protein: CASAYRGSNEKLFF
V gene: TRBV19
D gene: TRBD1
J gene: TRBJ1-4
clone size: NA

CDR3 DNA: TGTGCCATCCGGCGGGGGGTTTACACTGAAGCTTTCTTT
CDR3 protein: CAIRRGVYTEAFF
V gene: TRBV28
D gene: NA
J gene: TRBJ1-1
clone size: NA

CDR3 DNA: TGTGCCAGCAGTCGTGGGCGGGAGGGAATGAATGAGCAGTTCTTC
CDR3 protein: CASSRGREGMNEQFF
V gene: TRBV6-5
D gene: TRBD2
J gene: TRBJ2-1
clone size: NA

CDR3 DNA: TGTGCCAGCAGCCAGACAGGTGGTTCTAATTCACCCCTCCACTTT
CDR3 protein: CASSQTGGSNSPLHF
V gene: TRBV7-9
D gene: NA
J gene: TRBJ1-6
clone size: NA

CDR3 DNA: TGTGCCAGCAGCTTCGCCGGGATTGAGCAGTTCTTC
CDR3 protein: CASSFAGIEQFF
V gene: TRBV5-6
D gene: NA
J gene: TRBJ2-1
clone size: NA

CDR3 DNA: TGTGCCAGCAGCCAGTATGACAGGGGCTTCTCCGAGCAGTACTTC
CDR3 protein: CASSQYDRGFSEQYF
V gene: TRBV4-2
D gene: TRBD1
J gene: TRBJ2-7
clone size: few

CDR3 DNA: TGTGCCAGCTCACCCAGTGGGGGCTACCCAGCTAACTATGGCTACACCTTC
CDR3 protein: CASSPSGGYPANYGYTF
V gene: TRBV18
D gene: NA
J gene: TRBJ1-2
clone size: NA

CDR3 DNA: TGTGCCAGCGGGACCACAGGGTACGAGCAGTACTTC
CDR3 protein: CASGTTGYEQYF
V gene: TRBV27
D gene: NA
J gene: TRBJ2-7
clone size: few

CDR3 DNA: TGTGCCAGCCTGCCACTCAACCGGGACAGGGGTTCTGGGGCCAACGTCCTGACTTTC
CDR3 protein: CASLPLNRDRGSGANVLTF
V gene: TRBV7-9
D gene: TRBD1
J gene: TRBJ2-6
clone size: NA

CDR3 DNA: TGTGCCAGCAGCTTCGAGACAGCTCGCGCCGGGGAGCTGTTTTTT
CDR3 protein: CASSFETARAGELFF
V gene: TRBV5-4
D gene: NA
J gene: TRBJ2-2
clone size: NA

CDR3 DNA: TGTGCCAGTAGTATAATGGTGAACACTGAAGCTTTCTTT
CDR3 protein: CASSIMVNTEAFF
V gene: TRBV19
D gene: NA
J gene: TRBJ1-1
clone size: NA

CDR3 DNA: TGTGCCAGCAGCACCCGGACAGGGGACACTGAAGCTTTCTTT
CDR3 protein: CASSTRTGDTEAFF
V gene: TRBV11-2
D gene: TRBD1
J gene: TRBJ1-1
clone size: NA

CDR3 DNA: TGCGCCAGCAGCTTAACCGGGACAGGGACCCCCCGGGAGCTGTTTTTT
CDR3 protein: CASSLTGTGTPRELFF
V gene: TRBV5-1
D gene: TRBD1
J gene: TRBJ2-2
clone size: NA

CDR3 DNA: TGTGCCAGCAGCCCGCGTGGGGGGAGGCCGGATGAGCAGTTCTTC
CDR3 protein: CASSPRGGRPDEQFF
V gene: TRBV9
D gene: NA
J gene: TRBJ2-1
clone size: NA

CDR3 DNA: TGTGCCAGTAGTACGGGGACCGAGAACACTGAAGCTTTCTTT
CDR3 protein: CASSTGTENTEAFF
V gene: TRBV19
D gene: NA
J gene: TRBJ1-1
clone size: NA

CDR3 DNA: TGTGCCAGCAGCCAAGATCCCACCATTTTGGGCGAGCAGTACTTC
CDR3 protein: CASSQDPTILGEQYF
V gene: TRBV3-1/TRBV3-2
D gene: NA
J gene: TRBJ2-7
clone size: NA

CDR3 DNA: TGTGCCAGCAGAGGACAGGGGTTATCCTACGAGCAGTACTTC
CDR3 protein: CASRGQGLSYEQYF
V gene: TRBV6-5
D gene: TRBD1
J gene: TRBJ2-7
clone size: NA

CDR3 DNA: TGCAGCGTTGAAGATTCCGGGGGTTTCAGGCGGGAGAGTGGCACAGATACGCAGTATTTT
CDR3 protein: CSVEDSGGFRRESGTDTQYF
V gene: TRBV29-1
D gene: TRBD2
J gene: TRBJ2-3
clone size: NA

CDR3 DNA: TGTGCCAGCAGCCAAGATCGGAGTCAGCCCCAGCATTTT
CDR3 protein: CASSQDRSQPQHF
V gene: TRBV3-1/TRBV3-2
D gene: NA
J gene: TRBJ1-5
clone size: NA

CDR3 DNA: TGTGCCAGCAGTGAAGAACTAGCAAGGGACATTCAGTACTTC
CDR3 protein: CASSEELARDIQYF
V gene: TRBV6-1
D gene: NA
J gene: TRBJ2-4
clone size: NA

CDR3 DNA: TGTGCCAGTAGTATTTCAGGCCGAGTCTCTGGAAACACCATATATTTT
CDR3 protein: CASSISGRVSGNTIYF
V gene: TRBV19
D gene: NA
J gene: TRBJ1-3
clone size: NA

CDR3 DNA: TGTGCCACCAGCAGAGATGATTTCGGACAGGGGGCCGGCGAGCAGTACTTC
CDR3 protein: CATSRDDFGQGAGEQYF
V gene: TRBV15
D gene: TRBD1
J gene: TRBJ2-7
clone size: NA

CDR3 DNA: TGTGCCAGCTCACGCGGTGTAGGAGTGAACACCGGGGAGCTGTTTTTT
CDR3 protein: CASSRGVGVNTGELFF
V gene: TRBV18
D gene: NA
J gene: TRBJ2-2
clone size: NA

CDR3 DNA: TGTGCCAGCAGCTCGGACAGGGGGACCTACAATGAGCAGTTCTTC
CDR3 protein: CASSSDRGTYNEQFF
V gene: TRBV5-4
D gene: TRBD1
J gene: TRBJ2-1
clone size: NA

CDR3 DNA: TGTGCCAGCAGCCCCGGGAATGAGCAGTTCTTC
CDR3 protein: CASSPGNEQFF
V gene: TRBV9
D gene: NA
J gene: TRBJ2-1
clone size: NA

CDR3 DNA: TGTGCCAGCACCTGGGGGCCGAACACTGAAGCTTTCTTT
CDR3 protein: CASTWGPNTEAFF
V gene: TRBV5-5
D gene: NA
J gene: TRBJ1-1
clone size: NA

CDR3 DNA: TGTGCCAGCAGCCGGGACGGCCGGGGAGTTGAAGCTTTCTTT
CDR3 protein: CASSRDGRGVEAFF
V gene: TRBV9
D gene: NA
J gene: TRBJ1-1
clone size: NA

CDR3 DNA: TGTGCCAGAAGAACCGGACAGGGCTACTACGAGCAGTACTTC
CDR3 protein: CARRTGQGYYEQYF
V gene: TRBV5-3
D gene: TRBD1
J gene: TRBJ2-7
clone size: few

CDR3 DNA: TGTGCCAGCAGCTCAATATATGGCTACACCTTC
CDR3 protein: CASSSIYGYTF
V gene: TRBV7-2
D gene: NA
J gene: TRBJ1-2
clone size: NA

CDR3 DNA: TGTGCCAGCAGTCAGGTAAATCAGCCCCAGCATTTT
CDR3 protein: CASSQVNQPQHF
V gene: TRBV7-9
D gene: NA
J gene: TRBJ1-5
clone size: few

CDR3 DNA: TGTGCCAGCAGCTTAAGGACAGGGATTGGGACTGCAACTAATGAAAAACTGTTTTTT
CDR3 protein: CASSLRTGIGTATNEKLFF
V gene: TRBV7-6
D gene: TRBD1
J gene: TRBJ1-4
clone size: once

CDR3 DNA: TGTGCCAGTAGGAGTTACAGCTACGAGCAGTACTTC
CDR3 protein: CASRSYSYEQYF
V gene: TRBV19
D gene: NA
J gene: TRBJ2-7
clone size: NA

CDR3 DNA: TGTGCCAGCAGCTTAGGGAACAATGAGCAGTTCTTC
CDR3 protein: CASSLGNNEQFF
V gene: TRBV11-3
D gene: NA
J gene: TRBJ2-1
clone size: NA

CDR3 DNA: TGTGCCAGTAGGACTAGCGGGAGGGCGGGCGAGCAGTACTTC
CDR3 protein: CASRTSGRAGEQYF
V gene: TRBV19
D gene: TRBD2
J gene: TRBJ2-7
clone size: NA

CDR3 DNA: TGTGCCAGCAGCTTAATGACGGTGCGTTCACCCCTCCACTTT
CDR3 protein: CASSLMTVRSPLHF
V gene: TRBV11-2
D gene: NA
J gene: TRBJ1-6
clone size: NA

CDR3 DNA: TGTGCCAGCCACGGGACTAGCGGGAACTACGAGCAGTACTTC
CDR3 protein: CASHGTSGNYEQYF
V gene: TRBV28
D gene: TRBD2
J gene: TRBJ2-7
clone size: NA

CDR3 DNA: TGCGCCAGCAGCATCGGACAGGGAGGCTCTGGAAACACCATATATTTT
CDR3 protein: CASSIGQGGSGNTIYF
V gene: TRBV5-1
D gene: TRBD1
J gene: TRBJ1-3
clone size: NA

CDR3 DNA: TGCGCCAGCAGCCAAGATCGGAGTTATGAGCAGTTCTTC
CDR3 protein: CASSQDRSYEQFF
V gene: TRBV4-1
D gene: NA
J gene: TRBJ2-1
clone size: NA

CDR3 DNA: TGTGCCAGCTCACCTGAGGACACCCGCGATTCACCCCTCCACTTT
CDR3 protein: CASSPEDTRDSPLHF
V gene: TRBV18
D gene: NA
J gene: TRBJ1-6
clone size: NA

CDR3 DNA: TGTGCCAGCAGTGACGGGGGGTCGAATCAGCCCCAGCATTTT
CDR3 protein: CASSDGGSNQPQHF
V gene: TRBV2
D gene: NA
J gene: TRBJ1-5
clone size: NA

CDR3 DNA: TGTGCCAGCAGCCCCGACCTGGGAGCCTACGAGCAGTACTTC
CDR3 protein: CASSPDLGAYEQYF
V gene: TRBV7-8
D gene: NA
J gene: TRBJ2-7
clone size: NA

CDR3 DNA: TGTGCCAGCAGACTCCGTCGAGGGGCTTGGGCAGATACGCAGTATTTT
CDR3 protein: CASRLRRGAWADTQYF
V gene: TRBV28
D gene: NA
J gene: TRBJ2-3
clone size: NA

CDR3 DNA: TGCGCCAGCAGCGAGGCGACAGGGAGCTCCTACGAGCAGTACTTC
CDR3 protein: CASSEATGSSYEQYF
V gene: TRBV5-1
D gene: TRBD1
J gene: TRBJ2-7
clone size: NA

CDR3 DNA: TGTGCCAGCAGCTTCCTTACGACACCGACGACCACTGAAGCTTTCTTT
CDR3 protein: CASSFLTTPTTTEAFF
V gene: TRBV7-9
D gene: NA
J gene: TRBJ1-1
clone size: NA